What follows are 3 T cell receptor beta chains derived from one specimen sequenced in a study of T cell responses to AZD1222 COVID-19 vaccine (dated by TCRdb to about 2021). The protocol used for the library was the immunoSEQ multiplex PCR assay. TCRdb took over this immuneACCESS table, retaining in-frame rearrangements with V and J assigned. Such tables are incomplete; in checked studies, under half of the missing clones stem from an unresolved V gene, and the remainder is unexplained. The sample table records roughly 120,000 clones; roughly 90% of these occur just once. About 7.5% of the sample is held by the ten biggest clonotypes. Taken with the paper, the label for time point translates to: about 28 days (+/-7) after the second vaccine dose. The starting material was peripheral blood, obtained 28 days after the second AZD1222 dose. Receptors were obtained from an adult who received the AZD1222 COVID-19 vaccine.

The genes are TRBV2 and TRBJ2-5, with D uncertain. The CDR3 runs to 12 residues. Between the trimmed V and J ends, which lost 10 bases and 2 bases, there was a span of 11 bases. In germline, CDR1 is SNHLY, CDR2 FYNNEI. CDR3 sequence: CATLDRQETQYF. The CDR3 bases are TGTGCCACCTTAGACCGGCAAGAGACCCAGTACTTC.

The chain combines TRBV4-2 with TRBJ2-7; 7 nucleotides align to TRBD1. CDR1 and CDR2 (germline): LGHNA, YNFKEQ. The CDR3 is 14 residues long. Unmatched junction bases numbered 5, after V lost 4 bases and J lost 2 bases. The CDR3: CASSPPGGTYEQYF. The CDR3, as DNA: TGTGCCAGCAGCCCCCCAGGGGGAACCTACGAGCAGTACTTC.

The V call is TRBV28, the J call TRBJ2-1, with a possible D match to TRBD1 (5 bases). CDR3 length: 11 amino acids. V was trimmed by 8 bases and J by 12 bases, leaving 14 bases between them. The germline V gene has CDR1 MDHEN and CDR2 SYDVKM. CDR3 loop: CASFNAGSQFF. Here the CDR3 DNA reads TGTGCCAGCTTTAACGCAGGGTCGCAGTTCTTC.